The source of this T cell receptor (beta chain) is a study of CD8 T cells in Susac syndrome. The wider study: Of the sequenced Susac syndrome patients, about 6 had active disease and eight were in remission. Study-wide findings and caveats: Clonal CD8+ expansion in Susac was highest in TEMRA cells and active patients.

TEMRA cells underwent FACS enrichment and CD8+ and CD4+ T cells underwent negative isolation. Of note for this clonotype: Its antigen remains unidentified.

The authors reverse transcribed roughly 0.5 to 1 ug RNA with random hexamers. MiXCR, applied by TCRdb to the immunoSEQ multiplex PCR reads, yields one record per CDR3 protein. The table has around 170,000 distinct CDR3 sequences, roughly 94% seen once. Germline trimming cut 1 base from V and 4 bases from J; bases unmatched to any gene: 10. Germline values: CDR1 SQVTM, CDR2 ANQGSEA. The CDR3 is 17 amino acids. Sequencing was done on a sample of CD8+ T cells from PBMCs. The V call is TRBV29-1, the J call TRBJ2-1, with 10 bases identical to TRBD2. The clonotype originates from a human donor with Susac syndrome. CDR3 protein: CSVEGLLAGTGYNEQFF. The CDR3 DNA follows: TGCAGCGTTGAAGGGTTACTAGCGGGAACGGGGTACAATGAGCAGTTCTTC.